These T cell receptor beta chains were read from a single sample in a study of T cell responses to AZD1222 COVID-19 vaccine. TCRdb's table, derived via immunoSEQ multiplex PCR, lists solely in-frame clones and lacks some. This sample has around 260,000 clones, with approximately 93% found just once. The sample here was peripheral blood, taken on day 0 of AZD1222 vaccination. The origin of the receptors is an adult in good health. CDR3s include the opening cysteine and the closing phenylalanine or tryptophan. A D gene is named only where the DNA matches it firmly. Clone size appears in some rows only: once, few, many, or a class for an expanded clone.

j_gene | d_gene | v_gene | abundance | CDR3aa | CDR3nt
TRBJ1-1 | NA | TRBV21-1 | NA | CASSKAQVGMNTEAFF | TGTGCCAGCAGCAAAGCGCAGGTGGGCATGAACACTGAAGCTTTCTTT
TRBJ2-2 | NA | TRBV27 | NA | CASSLRPSNTGELFF | TGTGCCAGCAGTCTGAGGCCCTCGAACACCGGGGAGCTGTTTTTT
TRBJ2-7 | TRBD2 | TRBV7-8 | NA | CASSSGLAKEQYF | TGTGCCAGCAGCTCCGGACTAGCAAAAGAGCAGTACTTC
TRBJ1-4 | NA | TRBV4-1 | NA | CASSQGGYPTNEKLFF | TGCGCCAGCAGCCAAGGCGGCTATCCAACTAATGAAAAACTGTTTTTT
TRBJ2-1 | NA | TRBV20-1 | NA | CSARSGYEQFF | TGCAGTGCTAGGTCCGGCTATGAGCAGTTCTTC
TRBJ1-2 | NA | TRBV4-1 | NA | CASSQVLLGRQRDYGYTF | TGCGCCAGCAGCCAAGTGTTGCTCGGTAGACAGAGAGACTATGGCTACACCTTC
TRBJ1-5 | NA | TRBV29-1 | NA | CSVEQGVNQPQHF | TGCAGCGTTGAACAAGGGGTCAATCAGCCCCAGCATTTT
TRBJ1-1 | NA | TRBV5-1 | NA | CASSLVSTRMNTEAFF | TGCGCCAGCAGCTTGGTGAGTACCAGGATGAACACTGAAGCTTTCTTT
TRBJ2-2 | NA | TRBV7-9 | NA | CASSLEGHGTGELFF | TGTGCCAGCAGCTTGGAGGGGCATGGCACCGGGGAGCTGTTTTTT
TRBJ2-2 | TRBD2 | TRBV7-2 | NA | CASSPGLAGGPSTGELFF | TGTGCCAGCAGCCCAGGACTAGCGGGAGGGCCGAGCACCGGGGAGCTGTTTTTT
TRBJ1-1 | NA | TRBV18 | NA | CASSGLFNTEAFF | TGTGCCAGTAGCGGGCTGTTTAACACTGAAGCTTTCTTT
TRBJ2-7 | TRBD1 | TRBV6-5 | once | CASRLQGSLNYEQYF | TGTGCCAGCAGACTACAGGGGTCCCTTAATTACGAGCAGTACTTC
TRBJ2-2 | NA | TRBV3-1/TRBV3-2 | NA | CASSQVATGELFF | TGTGCCAGCAGCCAAGTCGCCACCGGGGAGCTGTTTTTT
TRBJ2-7 | TRBD2 | TRBV9 | NA | CASSVGISGGEYEQYF | TGTGCCAGCAGCGTAGGAATTAGCGGGGGCGAGTATGAGCAGTACTTC
TRBJ2-2 | NA | TRBV5-1 | few | CASPSNGELFF | TGCGCCAGCCCCAGCAACGGGGAGCTGTTTTTT
TRBJ2-1 | NA | TRBV5-1 | NA | CASSLRESSYNEQFF | TGCGCCAGCAGCTTGCGGGAGAGCTCCTACAATGAGCAGTTCTTC
TRBJ1-3 | NA | TRBV11-2 | NA | CASSLRLDSGNTIYF | TGTGCCAGCAGCCTCCGATTAGACTCTGGAAACACCATATATTTT
TRBJ1-1 | NA | TRBV6-6 | NA | CASSSGAGGTEAFF | TGTGCCAGCAGTTCTGGGGCGGGGGGCACTGAAGCTTTCTTT
TRBJ2-7 | TRBD1 | TRBV12-3/TRBV12-4 | NA | CASSLGQLYEQYF | TGTGCCAGCAGTTTGGGACAGCTCTACGAGCAGTACTTC
TRBJ2-1 | TRBD2 | TRBV5-1 | NA | CASSLARTSGGNEQFF | TGCGCCAGCAGCTTGGCCAGGACTAGCGGGGGGAATGAGCAGTTCTTC
TRBJ2-1 | NA | TRBV11-3 | NA | CATSLGGEANEQFF | TGTGCCACCTCTCTAGGGGGAGAGGCCAATGAGCAGTTCTTC
TRBJ1-6 | TRBD1 | TRBV23-1 | NA | CASSPTDRGKRSYNSPLHF | TGCGCCAGCAGTCCGACGGACAGGGGGAAACGCTCCTATAATTCACCCCTCCACTTT